What follows are 21 T cell receptor beta chains derived from one specimen sequenced in a study of blood T cells in healthy people across ages. The second PCR ran roughly 6 to 11 cycles with a sample-barcoded 5' primer and J-beta primers. TCRdb reprocessed the 5' RACE reads via MiXCR and lists one record per CDR3 protein. Here the sample spans around 1,000,000 distinct CDR3 sequences, 20% to 25% being singletons. These data also formed part of another study, on T cells of mothers and their children.

Sequencing was carried out using blood. Receptors were obtained from a girl aged 2 to 10 in good health.

CDR3 amino acids: CASSQDGASSGSYEQYF. CDR3 in DNA: TGCGCCAGCAGCCAAGATGGGGCATCTAGCGGGAGTTACGAGCAGTACTTC. V is TRBV4-1 and J is TRBJ2-7; 10 nucleotides line up with TRBD2. In germline, CDR1 is MGHRA, CDR2 YSYEKL. The V and J ends lost 0 bases and 4 bases, in that order; junction bases with no gene match: 9. The CDR3 runs 17 residues.

The chain combines TRBV4-2 with TRBJ2-3, with D possibly being TRBD1 or TRBD2 (6 bases each). Trimming cost V 5 bases and J 0 bases, with 15 bases left between them. This CDR3 has 16 amino acids. CDR1 is LGHNA, CDR2 YNFKEQ, per germline. The CDR3 protein is CASSATRGASTDTQYF. DNA for the CDR3: TGTGCCAGCAGCGCAACGAGGGGGGCTAGCACAGATACGCAGTATTTT.

The chain employs TRBV15 and TRBJ2-5, with D possibly being TRBD2 (5 bases). The CDR3 totals 16 residues. With 0 bases removed from V and 2 bases from J, the gap between germline ends came to 13 bases. The germline gives CDR1 LNHNV, CDR2 YYDKDF (reference sequence). The CDR3 spells CATSRDISGPQETQYF. For the CDR3, the DNA is TGTGCCACCAGCAGAGATATCAGCGGCCCTCAAGAGACCCAGTACTTC.

This chain connects TRBV9 to TRBJ2-5; 9 nucleotides line up with TRBD1. The J call may be wrong; the DNA end is better matched by TRBJ2-1. Germline CDR1 is SGDLS and CDR2 is YYNGEE. This CDR3 comprises 14 residues. CDR3 DNA: TGTGCCAGCGGAGGGACAGGGTCCTACAATGAGCAGTTCTTC. Amino acid sequence: CASGGTGSYNEQFF.

The rearrangement joins TRBV28 to TRBJ2-5, with D unclear. Germline V gives CDR1 MDHEN, CDR2 SYDVKM. The ends were cut back, 2 bases at V and 4 bases at J, with 8 bases in the middle. This CDR3 region has 13 residues. The CDR3 protein is CASSLMGLETQYF. CDR3 in DNA: TGTGCCAGCAGTTTAATGGGATTAGAGACCCAGTACTTC.

Points on this clonotype: One end of the junction varies from germline; a read error may be responsible. The chain has TRBV19 and TRBJ2-1; no reliable D call. From germline, CDR1 is LNHDA and CDR2 SQIVND (reference sequence). CDR3 size: 16 residues. CDR3 protein: CASRISSPLPMNEQFF. DNA for the CDR3: TGTGCCAGTCGTATTAGTAGCCCCCTCCCTATGAATGAGCAGTTCTTC.

The V gene is TRBV19, the J gene TRBJ2-3; D is unresolved. The CDR3 has 13 amino acids. Trimming pared 8 bases from V and 2 bases from J, leaving 11 bases between. Germline V gene lookup returns CDR1 LNHDA and CDR2 SQIVND (reference sequence). The CDR3 protein is CASVDGDTDTQYF. For the CDR3, the DNA is TGTGCCAGTGTGGACGGAGACACAGATACGCAGTATTTT.

This sequence joins TRBV15 and TRBJ1-2, with D unresolved. Germline V gene lookup returns CDR1 LNHNV and CDR2 YYDKDF (reference sequence). V lost 2 bases and J 3 bases, leaving 10 bases between the germline ends. CDR3 length: 14 residues. The DNA for the CDR3 is TGTGCCACCAGCAGAAAACGGGAGTACTATGGCTACACCTTC. Its translation is CATSRKREYYGYTF.

This clonotype has a handful of counts. The junction and the germline gene differ at one end; a read error may be behind it. The rearrangement uses TRBV12-3 or TRBV12-4 and TRBJ1-2; 7 nucleotides agree with TRBD1. CDR3 size: 14 residues. In DNA form, the CDR3 reads TGTGCCAGCAGTATTGGGACAGTTCGGCTTGGCTACATCTTC. This sequence encodes CASSIGTVRLGYIF.

At least ten counts were recorded for this clonotype. The V and J genes are TRBV11-2 and TRBJ1-4; D is ambiguous. V lost 1 base and J 12 bases, leaving 15 bases between the germline ends. The germline CDR1 and CDR2 sequences are SGHAT and FQNNGV. The CDR3 is made up of 14 amino acids. The CDR3, as DNA: TGTGCCAGCAGCTTAGGCAGCGCGTCTGCAGAACTGTTTTTT. It translates to CASSLGSASAELFF.

The chain couples TRBV29-1 to TRBJ1-2, with TRBD1 identical over 7 bases. CDR1 and CDR2 (germline): SQVTM, ANQGSEA. The CDR3 spans 13 residues. The CDR3 spells CTLQLGDSYGYTF. The CDR3 DNA follows: TGCACCCTCCAACTAGGGGACAGCTATGGCTACACCTTC.

The V and J genes are TRBV4-2 and TRBJ1-1, with D perhaps TRBD1 (5 bases). This CDR3 has 12 amino acids. Trimming pared 1 base from V and 7 bases from J, leaving 7 bases between. Germline V gene data show CDR1 as LGHNA and CDR2 as YNFKEQ. This CDR3 reads CASSQGGSEAFF. DNA for the CDR3: TGTGCCAGCAGCCAAGGGGGGAGTGAAGCTTTCTTT.

The table lists this clonotype with a few counts. The rearrangement links TRBV29-1 to TRBJ2-5; TRBD1 agrees at 10 bases. The CDR3 length is 17 residues. Germline V CDR1 and CDR2: SQVTM, ANQGSEA. With V trimmed by 0 bases and J by 4 bases, 11 bases remained unmatched. The CDR3 here is CSVEDRDRGQLGETQYF. DNA of the CDR3: TGCAGCGTTGAAGATCGGGACAGGGGACAACTTGGAGAGACCCAGTACTTC.

The rearrangement uses TRBV10-3 and TRBJ2-3; D may be TRBD1 (6 bases). This CDR3 comprises 16 residues. V gave up 0 bases and J gave up 2 bases, with 12 bases separating them. CDR1 and CDR2 (germline): ENHRY, SYGVKD. The CDR3 nucleotides are TGTGCCATCAGTGAGTCAGTGGGGGCCCTCACAGATACGCAGTATTTT. This gives the protein CAISESVGALTDTQYF.

The chain links TRBV20-1 to TRBJ1-2; D may be TRBD1 (5 bases). The CDR3 covers 11 residues. CDR1 DFQATT and CDR2 SNEGSKA come from the germline V gene (reference sequence). V was trimmed by 5 bases and J by 4 bases, leaving 8 bases between them. CDR3 coding DNA: TGCAGTGCTTGGGACGCCTATGGCTACACCTTC. Translation gives CSAWDAYGYTF.

This clonotype was found a few times. The CDR3 is CSVVAQYF. CDR3 sequence (DNA): TGCAGCGTTGTAGCCCAGTACTTC. The V and J genes are TRBV29-1 and TRBJ2-5; D is unclear. The germline V and J ends were trimmed by 4 bases and 9 bases, with 3 bases remaining between them. The CDR3 runs to 8 residues. The germline V gene encodes CDR1 SQVTM and CDR2 ANQGSEA.

The J gene is TRBJ1-3, the V gene TRBV7-9; TRBD1 matches 9 bases. From germline, CDR1 is SEHNR and CDR2 FQNEAQ (reference sequence). V lost 4 bases and J lost 8; bases outside the gene matches: 9. The CDR3 totals 15 residues. CDR3: CASSSDGTGLDTIYF. As DNA, the CDR3 is TGTGCCAGCAGCTCGGACGGGACAGGGTTGGACACCATATATTTT.

The rearrangement uses TRBV27 and TRBJ2-1; either TRBD1 or TRBD2 may fit D (6 bases each). This CDR3 has 12 amino acids. V was clipped by 3 bases and J by 9 bases, with 9 bases between them. Germline V lookup: CDR1 MNHEY, CDR2 SMNVEV (reference sequence). The CDR3 nucleotides read TGTGCCAGCAGTTTCTGGGGGGCTGAGCAGTTCTTC. Residues: CASSFWGAEQFF.

This clonotype has just a few counts. V usage is TRBV14 and J usage is TRBJ2-5; D is perhaps TRBD1 (5 bases). The DNA end favors TRBJ2-7, so the J call may be wrong. Germline loops: CDR1 SGHDN, CDR2 FVKESK. CDR3 length: 18 amino acids. The CDR3 bases are TGTGCCAGCAGCCAAGTACGATCTGGTCGCAGGGTGACCTACGAGCAGTACTTC. This translates into CASSQVRSGRRVTYEQYF.

The rearrangement joins TRBV10-3 to TRBJ2-3, with TRBD2 matching 9 bases. Germline-derived CDR1 and CDR2 are ENHRY and SYGVKD. The CDR3 covers 13 residues. With V trimmed by 10 bases and J by 6 bases, 8 bases remained unmatched. The DNA of the CDR3 is TGTGCCACGGCTAGCGGGACAGTGGATACGCAGTATTTT. Translating it yields CATASGTVDTQYF.

In this sample, this clonotype turned up a few times. The gene calls are TRBV12-3 or TRBV12-4 and TRBJ2-6, with D unresolved. The CDR3 length is 17 residues. Trimming removed 3 bases at V and 0 bases at J, with 12 bases between. CDR3 DNA: TGTGCCAGCAGTTTTTGGCGAGATATCTCTGGGGCCAACGTCCTGACTTTC. It encodes CASSFWRDISGANVLTF.